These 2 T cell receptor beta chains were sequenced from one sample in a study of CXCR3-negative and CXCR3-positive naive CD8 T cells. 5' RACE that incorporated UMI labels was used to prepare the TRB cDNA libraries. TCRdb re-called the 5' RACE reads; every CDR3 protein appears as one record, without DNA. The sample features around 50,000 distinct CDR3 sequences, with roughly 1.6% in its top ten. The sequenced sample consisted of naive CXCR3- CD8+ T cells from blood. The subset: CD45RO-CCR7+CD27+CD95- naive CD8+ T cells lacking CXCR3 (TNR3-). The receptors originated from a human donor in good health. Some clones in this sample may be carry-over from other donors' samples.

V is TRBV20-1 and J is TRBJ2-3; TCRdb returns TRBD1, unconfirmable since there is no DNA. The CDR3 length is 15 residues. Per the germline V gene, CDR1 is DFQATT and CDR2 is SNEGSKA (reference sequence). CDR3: CSARDRSRPRDTQYF.

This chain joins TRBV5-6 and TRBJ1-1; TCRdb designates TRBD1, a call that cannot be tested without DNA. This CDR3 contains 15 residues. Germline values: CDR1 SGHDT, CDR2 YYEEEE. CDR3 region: CASSSGLTEITEAFF.